These 3 T cell receptor beta chains were all obtained from the same sample, sequenced in a study of beta chain features in type 1 diabetes. Overall study results and limits: In every one of the four CD4+ subsets, TCRB CDR3s were moderately but significantly shorter in Type 1 diabetes patients.

The sequenced template was cDNA made from the entire isolated RNA. Sequencing used immunoSEQ multiplex PCR; TCRdb keeps in-frame clones, though not all of them. Of 500,000 to 800,000 clones in the sample, roughly an eighth were seen once. The antigens these receptors bind are not known. The specimen sequenced was naive CD4+ T cells from blood. These TCRs come from a man aged 30 to 45 with type 1 diabetes.

The genes are TRBV28 and TRBJ1-1, with D tentatively TRBD1 (6 bases). The CDR3 runs to 14 residues. From germline, CDR1 is MDHEN and CDR2 SYDVKM. Trimming shortened V by 7 bases and J by 0 bases, and 12 bases separated the two germline ends. The CDR3 DNA reads TGTGCCAGCACCAGGGGCGTGATGAACACTGAAGCTTTCTTT. Translated: CASTRGVMNTEAFF. The full variable domain, rest sourced from reference TRBV28 and TRBJ1-1, is DVKVTQSSRYLVKRTGEKVFLECVQDMDHENMFWYRQDPGLGLRLIYFSYDVKMKEKGDIPEGYSVSREKKERFSLILESASTNQTSMYLCASTRGVMNTEAFFGQGTRLTVV.

The chain carries TRBV28 and TRBJ1-4, with 7 bases identical to TRBD1. Germline CDR1 MDHEN, CDR2 SYDVKM. The CDR3 consists of 17 residues. The junction had 12 bases not matched to a gene; V was cut back by 6 bases and J by 2 bases. CDR3 in DNA: TGTGCCAGCAGGAGGAGACAGGGAATGAGGACTAATGAAAAACTGTTTTTT. Translation: CASRRRQGMRTNEKLFF.

CDR3 residues: CASSYSTTLAKNIQYF. The CDR3 nucleotides read TGTGCCAGCAGTTACTCGACAACACTAGCCAAAAACATTCAGTACTTC. The chain employs TRBV6-5 and TRBJ2-4; D remains ambiguous. Germline assignment: CDR1 MNHEY and CDR2 SVGAGI. Trimming shortened V by 0 bases and J by 0 bases, and 9 bases separated the two germline ends. The CDR3 spans 16 residues.